This T cell receptor (beta chain) is from a study of Tregs in tolerant kidney transplant recipients (dated by TCRdb to between 2018 and 2020). Regarding the study in general: The transplants used related donors along with nonmyeloablative bone marrow transplantation, and in the human trials mixed chimerism was transient. The study used TCRbeta sequencing to identify donor-specific regulatory T cells before combined kidney and bone marrow transplantation, then tracked those cells after transplant. Points the paper makes about the study in general: Biological reproducibility was not directly assessed, although technical replication error appeared to be minimal. For some patients the PCR primers changed over time, which made it impossible to compare the samples from those patients at the nucleotide level. Donor-specific Treg expansion was found to exceed global Treg expansion in tolerant patients, suggesting antigen-driven rather than nonspecific expansion. Expanding Tregs with activated donor B cells appeared to identify the most biologically relevant and donor-specific TCRbeta repertoire. Because only a small number of patients were included, the study had limitations, and the results will need to be validated in larger populations as well as under other immunosuppression protocols.

V is clipped by 8 bases and J by 7 bases, and the sequence between their germline boundaries is 18 bases long. Inclusive of the bounding cysteine and phenylalanine, the CDR3 is 14 residues long. Only the CDR3 region is kept as DNA, spanning 42 bases read in frame from base 1. From a lookup of the germline V gene, CDR1 and CDR2 are SGHNT and YENEEA. In regard to this clone: This clone's antigen is unknown. Per-base quality was not reported, and no clone a single base away is much larger than it.

Genomic DNA was extracted from sorted cells with the QIAGEN DNeasy Blood and Tissue Kit for TCRbeta CDR3 sequencing. High-throughput TCRbeta CDR3 sequencing, including PCR amplification with bias correction and internal controls, was performed commercially through immunoSEQ. Under the source paper's analysis protocol: Unique productive TCRbeta sequences were defined by CDR3 nucleotide sequence where primers matched, otherwise by CDR3 amino acid sequence with Vbeta and Jbeta genes. To correct for sorting error, sequences found in more than one sorted population at a frequency ratio of 2:1 or less were discarded, and the remaining shared sequences were assigned to the population with the higher frequency. Sequences were defined as donor-reactive when expanded at least 5-fold in CFSE-low cells versus unstimulated cells and present at a frequency of at least 0.01% in CFSE-low cells. Repertoire divergence was quantified by Jensen-Shannon divergence using the top 100 TCRbeta sequences ranked by frequency. For samples with multiple sequencing runs, sorting error was corrected in each run separately before the runs were combined. Not all clones reach the TCRdb copy of this immuneACCESS table, which keeps in-frame sequences only. Checked studies attribute under half of the gap to unresolved V genes and leave the rest unexplained. That table gives V, J and clone size, and the DNA gave D and trimming. Counted in this sample were 95,000 to 120,000 clones; roughly 90% of them appeared once. The top ten constitute more than 0.3% of the sample.

The time point label corresponds to: blood sample drawn before combined kidney and bone marrow transplant. Thawed PBMCs were FACS-sorted into unstimulated Tregs (CD4+CD25+CD127-), CD4+ non-Tregs (CD4+CD25-), CD4 cells and CD8 cells. The patients were a handful of recipients of combined kidney and bone marrow transplants from the ITN036ST trial, and samples were available only from these trial subjects. Healthy control blood was processed to PBMCs with a Ficoll density gradient and then cryopreserved, whereas patient PBMCs were collected both before and after transplant. The rearranged segments are TRBV11-3 and TRBJ2-1, with TRBD1 as a weak D call on 6 bases. The sequences come from CD4+ T cells from blood, collected before the transplant. The sequence came from a human donor who received a combined kidney and bone marrow transplant. CDR3 sequence: CASQSHREGNEQFF. The DNA is TGTGCCAGCCAATCTCACAGGGAAGGGAATGAGCAGTTCTTC. With the rest looked up from the reference TRBV11-3 and TRBJ2-1 genes rather than sequenced, the full variable domain is EAGVVQSPRYKIIEKKQPVAFWCNPISGHNTLYWYLQNLGQGPELLIRYENEEAVDDSQLPKDRFSAERLKGVDSTLKIQPAELGDSAVYLCASQSHREGNEQFFGPGTRLTVL.